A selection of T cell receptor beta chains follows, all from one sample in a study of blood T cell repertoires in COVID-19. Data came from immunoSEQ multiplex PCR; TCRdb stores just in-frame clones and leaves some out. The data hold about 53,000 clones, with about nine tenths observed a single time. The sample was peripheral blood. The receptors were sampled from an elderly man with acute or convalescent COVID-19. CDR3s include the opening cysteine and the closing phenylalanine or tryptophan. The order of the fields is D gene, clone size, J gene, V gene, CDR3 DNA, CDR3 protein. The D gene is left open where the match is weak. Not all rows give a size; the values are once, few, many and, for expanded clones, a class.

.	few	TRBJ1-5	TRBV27	TGTGCCAGCAGTTTAAGGGGCAGGGCTAATCAGCCCCAGCATTTT	CASSLRGRANQPQHF
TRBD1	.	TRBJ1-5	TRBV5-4	TGTGCCAGCAGCGTGACAGGGGGTAGCAATCAGCCCCAGCATTTT	CASSVTGGSNQPQHF
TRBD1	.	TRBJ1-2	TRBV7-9	TGTGCCAGCAGCGCGGGACAGGGGGCGAGTGGCTACACCTTC	CASSAGQGASGYTF
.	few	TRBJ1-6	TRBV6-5	TGTGCCAGCAGTTACGTCGCGAATTCACCCCTCCACTTT	CASSYVANSPLHF
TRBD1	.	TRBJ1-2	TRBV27	TGTGCCAGCAGTTTAACGGGACAGGGGGCTTATGGCTACACCTTC	CASSLTGQGAYGYTF
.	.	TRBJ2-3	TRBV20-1	TGCAGTGCTAGTAGACAGGACACAGATACGCAGTATTTT	CSASRQDTDTQYF
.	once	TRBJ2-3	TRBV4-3	TGCGCCAGCAGCCAAGAGGTCAGGGGGGCAGATACGCAGTATTTT	CASSQEVRGADTQYF
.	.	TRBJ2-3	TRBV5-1	TGCGCCAGCAGCTTTGACAGTTCCCCCACAGATACGCAGTATTTT	CASSFDSSPTDTQYF
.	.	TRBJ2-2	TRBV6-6	TGTGCCAGCAGTTACTCATCAGGGTCGAACACCGGGGAGCTGTTTTTT	CASSYSSGSNTGELFF
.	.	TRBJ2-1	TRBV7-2	TGTGCCAGCAGCACCCGTGACAGTTACAATGAGCAGTTCTTC	CASSTRDSYNEQFF
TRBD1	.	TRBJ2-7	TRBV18	TGTGCCAGCTCACCTTCCGGGACAGGGGGCTACGAGCAGTACTTC	CASSPSGTGGYEQYF
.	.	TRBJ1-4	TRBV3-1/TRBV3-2	TGTGCCAGCAGCCATTTGCCGGGCCCTACCAGGAGGGAAAAACTGTTTTTT	CASSHLPGPTRREKLFF
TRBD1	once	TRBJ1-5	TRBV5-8	TGTGCCAGCAGCTTTAGTGGCAGGGGGAATCAGCCCCAGCATTTT	CASSFSGRGNQPQHF
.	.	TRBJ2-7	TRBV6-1	TGTGCCAGCAGTGACCTCGGGGGAAGCTCCTACGAGCAGTACTTC	CASSDLGGSSYEQYF
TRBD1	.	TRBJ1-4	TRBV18	TGTGCCAGCTCACCGGGACAGAATGAAAAACTGTTTTTT	CASSPGQNEKLFF
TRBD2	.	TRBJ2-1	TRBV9	TGTGCCAGCAGCGTAACCGGGACTAGCGGACACAATGAGCAGTTCTTC	CASSVTGTSGHNEQFF
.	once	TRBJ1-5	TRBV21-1	TGTGCCAGCAGCAAAGATAACAGGGTGCCTTCTACCTTGAATCAGCCCCAGCATTTT	CASSKDNRVPSTLNQPQHF
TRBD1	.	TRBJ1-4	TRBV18	TGTGCCAGCTCATCTCAACAGGGGGCGGGTGAAAAACTGTTTTTT	CASSSQQGAGEKLFF
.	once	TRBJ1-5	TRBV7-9	TGTGCCAGCAGCATTACCGGGACACTTTATCAGCCCCAGCATTTT	CASSITGTLYQPQHF
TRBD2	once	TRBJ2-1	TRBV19	TGTGCCAGTAGTATAAGGGGGACTAGCGGTGAGCAGTTCTTC	CASSIRGTSGEQFF
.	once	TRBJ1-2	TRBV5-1	TGCGCCAGCAGTCTTCGGGGGGAGAGCTATGGCTACACCTTC	CASSLRGESYGYTF
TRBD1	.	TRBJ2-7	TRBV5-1	TGCGCCAGCAGCTTGGGTAGGGGGCCGGACGAGCAGTACTTC	CASSLGRGPDEQYF
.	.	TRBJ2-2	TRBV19	TGTGCCAGTAGTACCGGGAACACGAACACCGGGGAGCTGTTTTTT	CASSTGNTNTGELFF
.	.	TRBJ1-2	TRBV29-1	TGCAGCGTTGAAGTTTTTAAGGACAGTCCACAATACTATGGCTACACCTTC	CSVEVFKDSPQYYGYTF
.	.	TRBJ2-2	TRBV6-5	TGTGCCAGCACTATAGGACAGCCTTTCACCGGGGAGCTGTTTTTT	CASTIGQPFTGELFF
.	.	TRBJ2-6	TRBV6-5	TGTGCCAGCAATCCGAGCTCTGGGGCCAACGTCCTGACTTTC	CASNPSSGANVLTF
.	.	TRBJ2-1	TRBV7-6	TGTGCCAGCAGCCCGACTTACAATGAGCAGTTCTTC	CASSPTYNEQFF
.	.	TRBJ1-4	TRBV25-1	TGTGCCAGCAGTGCCTCAGGAGGTAAAAATGAAAAACTGTTTTTT	CASSASGGKNEKLFF
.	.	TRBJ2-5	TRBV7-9	TGTGCCAGCAGCCCCCTGAGCGGTCAAGAGACCCAGTACTTC	CASSPLSGQETQYF
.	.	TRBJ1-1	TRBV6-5	TGTGCCAGCAGTCCTCACCGGGGGAACACTGAAGCTTTCTTT	CASSPHRGNTEAFF
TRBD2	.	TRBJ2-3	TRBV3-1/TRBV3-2	TGTGCCAGCAGCCAAGGGGGACTAGCGTCCCCTTACACAGATACGCAGTATTTT	CASSQGGLASPYTDTQYF
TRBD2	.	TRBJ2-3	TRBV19	TGTGCCAGTAGTATTCTGACTAGCGGAGTCTCCCCAGATACGCAGTATTTT	CASSILTSGVSPDTQYF
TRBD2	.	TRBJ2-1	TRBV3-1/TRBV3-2	TGTGCCAGCACCCTAGCGGGGGACAATGAGCAGTTCTTC	CASTLAGDNEQFF
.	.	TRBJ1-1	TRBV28	TGTGCCAGCAGTTTAGTCGCGGTCTACACTGAAGCTTTCTTT	CASSLVAVYTEAFF
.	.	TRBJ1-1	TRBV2	TGTGCCAGCAGTGTACAGCCTGAAGCTTTCTTT	CASSVQPEAFF
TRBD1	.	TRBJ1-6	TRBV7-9	TGTGCCAGCAGCTTAGCGGCTGGACAGGGAGGTTCACCCCTCCACTTT	CASSLAAGQGGSPLHF